The source of this T cell receptor beta chain is a study of CD8 T cells in Susac syndrome. This CDR3 contains 14 residues. Trimming removed 5 bases from V and 0 bases from J, with 11 bases in between. Germline values: CDR1 SGHAT, CDR2 FQNNGV. Details on this clonotype: Antigen: not known.

TEMRA cells were enriched by FACS, and CD4+ and CD8+ T cells were negatively isolated. General study points: The study recognized that its TCR sequencing and HLA analysis covered a relatively small number of individuals.

When the RNA was reverse transcribed, random hexamers were used with an input of roughly 0.45 to 1 ug. TCR beta CDR3 was amplified by immunoSEQ multiplex PCR. This amplification extended across 54 Vbeta and 13 Jbeta segments. TCRdb re-called the immunoSEQ multiplex PCR reads with MiXCR, one entry per CDR3 protein. The repertoire holds about 150,000 distinct CDR3 sequences, with about 95% as singletons. The specimen was CD8+ T cells from PBMCs. The sequence derives from a human donor with multiple sclerosis. The V gene is TRBV11-2, the J gene TRBJ2-7; either TRBD1 or TRBD2 may supply D (5 bases each). The CDR3 loop is CASSIATASYEQYF. Here the CDR3 DNA reads TGTGCCAGCAGCATAGCGACAGCCTCCTACGAGCAGTACTTC.